Each of the 26 T cell receptor beta chains below was sequenced from the same sample in a study of shared clonotypes between healthy human individuals (dated by TCRdb to between 2020 and 2021). Libraries were constructed by the immunoSEQ multiplex PCR assay. The clones in this table, taken by TCRdb from immuneACCESS, are in-frame only. Not every clone is retained; where verified, under half of the shortfall comes from an unresolved V gene, and the cause of the rest is unknown. The sample table holds nearly 1 million clones, of which less than 85% were seen once. Approximately 1.5% of the sample comes from the top ten. Source material: memory CD4+ T cells sorted from blood. The cell subset or site label for this specimen denotes: CD45RA-negative fraction. These TCRs come from a man in his late teens or twenties in good health.

V usage is TRBV11-1 and J usage is TRBJ2-1; 12 bases map to TRBD2. The CDR3 totals 15 residues. Trimming took 4 bases from V and 2 from J; bases not matched to a gene: 0. Per germline, CDR1 SGHAT and CDR2 FQDESV (reference sequence). This CDR3 reads CASSSSGGAYNEQFF. The DNA for the CDR3 is TGTGCCAGCAGCTCTAGCGGGGGGGCCTACAATGAGCAGTTCTTC.

The V call is TRBV7-9, the J call TRBJ2-7; TRBD2 is a possible D gene (5 bases). Trimming stripped 7 bases from V and 1 base from J, with 17 bases between. The CDR3 totals 15 residues. The germline V gene has CDR1 SEHNR and CDR2 FQNEAQ (reference sequence). The CDR3: CASKKEASISYEQYF. The CDR3 DNA is TGTGCCAGCAAGAAGGAGGCATCCATATCCTACGAGCAGTACTTC. Full variable domain (remainder filled in from reference TRBV7-9 and TRBJ2-7): DTGVSQNPRHKITKRGQNVTFRCDPISEHNRLYWYRQTLGQGPEFLTYFQNEAQLEKSRLLSDRFSAERPKGSFSTLEIQRTEQGDSAMYLCASKKEASISYEQYFGPGTRLTVT.

The table lists this clone with a count of one. The chain is built from TRBV7-8 and TRBJ2-3, with 9 bases matching TRBD2. Germline V gene sequence: CDR1 SGHVS, CDR2 FQNEAQ. The CDR3 is made up of 12 amino acids. J lost 15 bases, V lost 5 bases, and 9 bases had no gene match. The CDR3 sequence: CASSPVAGVSYF. CDR3 bases: TGTGCCAGCAGCCCAGTAGCGGGAGTAAGCTATTTT.

CDR3 in amino acids: CSARQGLGTEAFF. The CDR3 coding sequence is TGCAGCGCAAGACAGGGGCTGGGGACTGAAGCTTTCTTT. The chain couples TRBV29-1 to TRBJ1-1, with 8 positions matching TRBD1. CDR3 length equals 13 residues. The V segment lost 7 bases and the J segment 5 bases; nucleotides outside the gene matches: 9. Germline V gene data show CDR1 as SQVTM and CDR2 as ANQGSEA.

J is TRBJ2-7 and V is TRBV2; the D gene is possibly TRBD2 (5 bases). The CDR3 consists of 13 residues. The V end lost 5 bases, the J end lost 3 bases, and 11 bases lay between the germline ends. Germline values: CDR1 SNHLY, CDR2 FYNNEI. In nucleotides, the CDR3 is TGTGCCAGCAGTAGTCCAGCGGTCTACGAGCAGTACTTC. Translated: CASSSPAVYEQYF.

To note about this clone: This probably arose from a read error, given a far larger clone one base away. The chain recombines TRBV7-8 with TRBJ2-7; 7 bases line up with TRBD1. Germline trimming cut 3 bases from V and 3 bases from J; bases unmatched to any gene: 2. Germline V lookup: CDR1 SGHVS, CDR2 FQNEAQ. This CDR3 contains 13 residues. The CDR3 loop is CASSLGQIYEQYF. The CDR3 nucleotides are TGTGCCAGCAGCTTGGGACAGATCTACGAGCAGTACTTC.

A few counts support this clone. The chain has TRBV5-1 and TRBJ1-6; the D is unclear. The CDR3 runs 13 residues. CDR1 SGHRS and CDR2 YFSETQ come from the germline V gene. Trimming removed 4 bases at V and 10 bases at J, with 12 bases between. CDR3 nucleotide sequence: TGCGCCAGCAGCCCCTCAACTCGATCACCCCTCCACTTT. Its translation: CASSPSTRSPLHF.

This chain links TRBV6-5 with TRBJ2-2; the D is unclear. From germline, CDR1 is MNHEY and CDR2 SVGAGI. The CDR3 extends over 15 amino acids. V shed 2 bases and J shed 4 bases, with 11 bases lying between them. DNA of the CDR3: TGTGCCAGCAGTTACGGGCAGGTACTCACCGGGGAGCTGTTTTTT. Translating it yields CASSYGQVLTGELFF.

The CDR3 region has the DNA TGTGCCATCAGCCCAACAGACCGCGGCGAAGAGACCCAGTACTTC. Protein: CAISPTDRGEETQYF. The chain couples TRBV10-3 to TRBJ2-5, with D unresolved. V was pared by 6 bases and J by 3 bases, with 17 bases between. CDR1 ENHRY and CDR2 SYGVKD come from the germline V gene. This CDR3 comprises 15 residues.

This clone has only one observation. The chain carries TRBV11-2 and TRBJ2-5, with D perhaps given as TRBD1 or TRBD2 (5 bases each). V lost 5 bases, J lost 2 bases, and 24 bases lay in between. The CDR3 contains 18 residues. CDR1 SGHAT and CDR2 FQNNGV come from the germline V gene. The CDR3 loop reads CASSKRPGTGLRQETQYF. The CDR3 bases are TGTGCCAGCAGCAAACGTCCCGGGACCGGATTAAGGCAAGAGACCCAGTACTTC.

The J gene is TRBJ2-3, the V gene TRBV29-1; 7 nucleotides match TRBD1. This CDR3 region has 14 residues. Trimming cost V 1 base and J 0 bases; bases outside gene matches: 1. The germline gives CDR1 SQVTM, CDR2 ANQGSEA. The CDR3 DNA reads TGCAGCGTTGAAGGACAGGGCAGCACAGATACGCAGTATTTT. It translates to CSVEGQGSTDTQYF.

The chain joins TRBV9 to TRBJ2-1, with D uncertain. This CDR3 contains 14 residues. The V end lost 7 bases, the J end lost 5 bases, and 16 bases lay between the germline ends. The germline gives CDR1 SGDLS, CDR2 YYNGEE. CDR3 nucleotides: TGTGCCAGCGGGGTGAGAGAACTCAACAATGAGCAGTTCTTC. It yields the protein CASGVRELNNEQFF.

V and J are TRBV6-1 and TRBJ1-1; D not resolved. This CDR3 region has 13 residues. V lost 4 bases to trimming and J lost 1 base, with 7 bases between them. Per germline, CDR1 MNHNS and CDR2 SASEGT. The CDR3 DNA sequence: TGTGCCAGCAGTGCAGCCCGGAACACTGAAGCTTTCTTT. Translation: CASSAARNTEAFF.

This clone was observed a few times. A much bigger clone sits one base away, suggesting this may be a read error. The chain links TRBV2 to TRBJ2-5, with no clear D. Germline CDR1 reads SNHLY; CDR2 reads FYNNEI. The V end lost 5 bases, the J end lost 3 bases, and 4 bases lay between the germline ends. This CDR3 has 11 amino acids. This CDR3 is CASSSEETQYF. CDR3 nucleotide sequence: TGTGCCAGCAGTTCCGAAGAGACCCAGTACTTC.

This clone was counted a single time. This chain links TRBV29-1 with TRBJ2-2; no firm D call. The CDR3 spans 13 residues. Trimming took 2 bases from V and 4 from J, leaving 8 bases between them. Germline loops: CDR1 SQVTM, CDR2 ANQGSEA. Here the CDR3 DNA reads TGCAGCGTTGAAAAACAGCCCACCGGGGAGCTGTTTTTT. Its protein product is CSVEKQPTGELFF.

V is TRBV11-2 and J is TRBJ2-5; D not resolved. Looked up from germline, CDR1 is SGHAT and CDR2 is FQNNGV. The CDR3 consists of 13 residues. Trimming left V 4 bases short and J 4 bases short, with 10 bases between. CDR3 residues: CASSSLFPETQYF. The CDR3 DNA is TGTGCCAGCAGCTCCTTATTCCCAGAGACCCAGTACTTC.

This chain uses TRBV10-1 with TRBJ1-3; D gene uncertain. The CDR3 loop spans 14 amino acids. Germline-derived CDR1 and CDR2 are WNHNN and SYGVQD (reference sequence). V lost 4 bases and J lost 2, with 9 bases in between. The CDR3 DNA follows: TGCGCCAGCAGTGTCGGCGGCCCTGGAAACACCATATATTTT. Amino acids: CASSVGGPGNTIYF.

The rearrangement joins TRBV4-1 to TRBJ2-7, with D possibly being TRBD2 (7 bases). CDR3 length: 17 amino acids. V was cut by 0 bases and J by 0 bases, with 15 bases left in between. The germline V gene has CDR1 MGHRA and CDR2 YSYEKL. The CDR3 reads CASSQEGGAIFSYEQYF. The CDR3 region has the DNA TGCGCCAGCAGCCAAGAGGGGGGGGCCATCTTCTCCTACGAGCAGTACTTC.

V gene TRBV6-6 combines with J gene TRBJ2-1; possible D gene TRBD1, 6 bases. Germline CDR1 reads MNHNY; CDR2 reads SVGAGI (reference sequence). The V end was cut by 8 bases, the J end by 5 bases, with 7 bases between. This CDR3 contains 11 residues. CDR3 protein: CASDRNNEQFF. CDR3 nucleotides: TGTGCCAGCGACAGGAACAATGAGCAGTTCTTC.

The rearrangement links TRBV5-1 to TRBJ1-6; no clear D gene. The V end was cut by 3 bases, the J end by 7 bases, with 8 bases between. The CDR3 has 13 residues. From germline, CDR1 is SGHRS and CDR2 YFSETQ. The CDR3 is CASSYNRNSPLHF. The CDR3 DNA reads TGCGCCAGCAGCTACAATAGGAATTCACCCCTCCACTTT.

The V and J genes are TRBV7-8 and TRBJ1-1; D is undetermined. The CDR3 loop spans 14 amino acids. Looked up from germline, CDR1 is SGHVS and CDR2 is FQNEAQ. The V end lost 2 bases, the J end lost 4 bases, and 11 bases lay between the germline ends. CDR3 in DNA: TGTGCCAGCAGCTTACGGGAGAGGGTCACTGAAGCTTTCTTT. Protein: CASSLRERVTEAFF.

For this clone: This same CDR3 is encoded by further DNA sequences in the sample. This chain links TRBV18 with TRBJ1-1; no reliable D call. Trimming left V 0 bases short and J 0 bases short, with 5 bases between. Per the germline V gene, CDR1 is KGHSH and CDR2 is LQKENI. The CDR3 runs to 14 residues. CDR3 sequence reads: CASSPPVMNTEAFF. DNA for the CDR3: TGTGCCAGCTCACCACCAGTAATGAACACTGAAGCTTTCTTT.

For this clone: Other DNA sequences within the sample encode an identical CDR3. The chain employs TRBV5-1 and TRBJ2-7; D perhaps matches TRBD2 (5 bases). The CDR3 totals 12 residues. V was cut by 4 bases and J by 6 bases, with 11 bases left in between. Germline V gene data show CDR1 as SGHRS and CDR2 as YFSETQ. For the CDR3, the DNA is TGCGCCAGCAGCCTCGCCGGAGGCGAGCAGTACTTC. Its protein is CASSLAGGEQYF. The full variable domain, completed using reference TRBV5-1 and TRBJ2-7, is KAGVTQTPRYLIKTRGQQVTLSCSPISGHRSVSWYQQTPGQGLQFLFEYFSETQRNKGNFPGRFSGRQFSNSRSEMNVSTLELGDSALYLCASSLAGGEQYFGPGTRLTVT.

The J gene is TRBJ1-4, the V gene TRBV29-1, with 7 bases identical to TRBD1. After removal of 7 bases from V and 6 bases from J, the junction contained 11 bases not matched to a gene. The CDR3 is 14 amino acids. In germline, CDR1 is SQVTM, CDR2 ANQGSEA. CDR3 loop: CSAGGGRGDEKLFF. Here the CDR3 DNA reads TGCAGCGCTGGTGGGGGCAGGGGGGATGAAAAACTGTTTTTT.

This clone was observed a handful of times. The chain is built from TRBV19 and TRBJ2-4; TRBD2 agrees at 9 bases. CDR3 length: 18 residues. Germline V lookup: CDR1 LNHDA, CDR2 SQIVND (reference sequence). The ends lost 5 bases at V and 6 bases at J; junction bases unmatched: 17. The CDR3 reads CASSHGRWGLAGRNIQYF. Written as DNA, the CDR3 is TGTGCCAGTAGTCATGGAAGATGGGGTCTAGCGGGAAGAAACATTCAGTACTTC.

The chain carries TRBV2 and TRBJ1-4; TRBD1 might be the D (5 bases). Deletions cut 6 bases from V and 4 bases from J, with 12 bases between. This CDR3 is built from 14 residues. Germline CDR1 reads SNHLY; CDR2 reads FYNNEI. The DNA of the CDR3 is TGTGCCAGCAGGGCAGGGTCGGGTAATGAAAAACTGTTTTTT. It codes for CASRAGSGNEKLFF. The full variable domain, completed using reference TRBV2 and TRBJ1-4, is EPEVTQTPSHQVTQMGQEVILRCVPISNHLYFYWYRQILGQKVEFLVSFYNNEISEKSEIFDDQFSVERPDGSNFTLKIRSTKLEDSAMYFCASRAGSGNEKLFFGSGTQLSVL.